These T cell receptor beta chains were read from a single sample in a study of T cells in Graves' hyperthyroidism and ophthalmopathy. Each CDR3 protein is one row after TCRdb ran MiXCR on the multiplex PCR reads. This sample has about 840,000 distinct CDR3 sequences, with 35% to 45% found just once. Material for sequencing was blood. The receptors were gathered from a man in his late teens or twenties with Graves' hyperthyroidism. CDR3s include the opening cysteine and the closing phenylalanine or tryptophan. The D gene is left open where the match is weak. The listing skips clone size in some rows; elsewhere it reads once, few, many or a size class.

clone size,J gene,V gene,D gene,CDR3 protein,CDR3 DNA
.,TRBJ2-5,TRBV2,.,CASKGRETQYF,TGTGCCAGCAAAGGGAGGGAGACCCAGTACTTC
few,TRBJ1-1,TRBV12-3/TRBV12-4,TRBD1,CASSLGQVSTEAFF,TGTGCCAGCAGCCTGGGACAGGTGAGCACTGAAGCTTTCTTT
.,TRBJ2-7,TRBV20-1,.,CSAQRVEGEQYF,TGCAGTGCCCAAAGAGTGGAAGGAGAGCAGTACTTC
many,TRBJ2-7,TRBV29-1,TRBD2,CSVLSGRGDEQYF,TGCAGCGTACTTAGCGGGAGAGGCGACGAGCAGTACTTC
.,TRBJ2-1,TRBV7-2,.,CASSLLSDEQFF,TGTGCCAGCAGCTTGCTGAGCGATGAGCAGTTCTTC
few,TRBJ2-7,TRBV5-4,.,CASSHETVNYEQYF,TGTGCCAGCAGCCACGAGACAGTAAACTACGAGCAGTACTTC
.,TRBJ1-5,TRBV7-2,.,CASSLYRNSNQPQHF,TGTGCCAGCAGCTTATACCGCAATAGCAATCAGCCCCAGCATTTT
many,TRBJ1-6,TRBV7-9,TRBD1,CASSLAGTGNSPLHF,TGTGCCAGCAGCTTAGCAGGGACAGGGAATTCACCCCTCCACTTT
.,TRBJ2-5,TRBV3-1,TRBD2,CASSLAGLAVEETQYF,TGTGCCAGCAGCTTAGCGGGACTAGCGGTCGAAGAGACCCAGTACTTC
.,TRBJ2-5,TRBV2,TRBD2,CASSERGLAIETQYF,TGTGCCAGCAGTGAAAGAGGACTAGCGATCGAGACCCAGTACTTC
many,TRBJ2-7,TRBV12-3/TRBV12-4,.,CASSLGRLYEQYF,TGTGCCAGCAGCCTCGGCAGGCTCTACGAGCAGTACTTC
once,TRBJ2-7,TRBV11-2,.,CASSPRVGQIYEQYF,TGTGCCAGCAGCCCCAGGGTGGGACAAATCTACGAGCAGTACTTC
.,TRBJ1-3,TRBV12-3/TRBV12-4,.,CASTTLGTGNTIYF,TGTGCCAGCACCACACTGGGTACGGGAAACACCATATATTTT
few,TRBJ2-5,TRBV5-1,.,CASSLAQGWDGSGKETQYF,TGCGCCAGCAGCTTGGCACAGGGATGGGATGGAAGCGGGAAAGAGACCCAGTACTTC
many,TRBJ1-5,TRBV20-1,TRBD1,CSALKGQGNQPQHF,TGCAGTGCTTTGAAGGGACAGGGGAATCAGCCCCAGCATTTT
few,TRBJ1-5,TRBV19,.,CASRSFGSNQPQHF,TGTGCCAGTAGGAGCTTCGGGAGCAATCAGCCCCAGCATTTT
few,TRBJ1-1,TRBV5-4,.,CASSPAGGRTEAFF,TGTGCCAGCAGCCCTGCCGGGGGAAGGACTGAAGCTTTCTTT
.,TRBJ2-5,TRBV9,TRBD2,CASSPSEGLAGEYQETQYF,TGTGCCAGCAGCCCTAGTGAGGGACTAGCGGGAGAGTACCAAGAGACCCAGTACTTC
.,TRBJ1-2,TRBV6-6,.,CASSYSRGGYTF,TGTGCCAGCAGTTACTCGAGGGGTGGCTACACCTTC
many,TRBJ1-1,TRBV9,.,CASSVDERAWGAFF,TGTGCCAGCAGCGTAGATGAACGGGCCTGGGGAGCTTTCTTT
.,TRBJ1-2,TRBV25-1,.,CASSDGVLGYTF,TGTGCCAGCAGCGACGGAGTCCTTGGCTACACCTTC
few,TRBJ1-2,TRBV7-2,TRBD1,CASSLGDRLANYGYTF,TGTGCCAGCAGCTTGGGGGACAGGTTAGCTAACTATGGCTACACCTTC
few,TRBJ2-7,TRBV4-1,.,CASSQVAAQRYEQYF,TGCGCCAGCAGCCAAGTAGCAGCTCAGCGCTACGAGCAGTACTTC
.,TRBJ2-5,TRBV25-1,.,CASTTVDQETQYF,TGTGCCAGCACGACAGTAGATCAAGAGACCCAGTACTTC
.,TRBJ2-7,TRBV7-9,.,CASVGGNSYDQYF,TGTGCCAGTGTCGGGGGTAACTCATACGACCAGTACTTC
many,TRBJ2-7,TRBV13,.,CASSPLEGEQYF,TGTGCCAGCAGCCCTCTAGAGGGAGAGCAGTACTTC
.,TRBJ2-7,TRBV5-5,.,CASRLQGSYEQYF,TGTGCCAGCCGTTTACAGGGCTCCTACGAGCAGTACTTC
.,TRBJ1-1,TRBV10-3,.,CASSYTIDRVEAFF,TGTGCCAGCAGTTACACGATCGACCGGGTTGAAGCTTTCTTT